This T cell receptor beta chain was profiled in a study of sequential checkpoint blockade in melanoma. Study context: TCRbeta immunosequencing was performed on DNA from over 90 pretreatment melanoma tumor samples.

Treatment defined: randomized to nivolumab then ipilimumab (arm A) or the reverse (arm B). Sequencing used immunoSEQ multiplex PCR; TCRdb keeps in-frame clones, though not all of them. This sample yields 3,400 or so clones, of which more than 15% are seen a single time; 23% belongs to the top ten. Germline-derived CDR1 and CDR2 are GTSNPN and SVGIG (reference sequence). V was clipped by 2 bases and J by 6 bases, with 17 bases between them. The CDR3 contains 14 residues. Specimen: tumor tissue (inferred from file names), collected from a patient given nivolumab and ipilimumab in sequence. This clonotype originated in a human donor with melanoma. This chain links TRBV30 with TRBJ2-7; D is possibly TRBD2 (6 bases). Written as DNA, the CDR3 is TGTGCCTGGAGTCTAACTAGCCGGGACTCCGAGCAGTACTTC. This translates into CAWSLTSRDSEQYF.